The 23 T cell receptor beta chains below were found in one sample sequenced in a study of identifying expanded T cells in peripheral blood. Clones were sequenced by immunoSEQ multiplex PCR, and TCRdb holds only the in-frame ones, with some missing. The sample has tens of thousands of clones; 70% to 90% are singletons. Input material: blood. The receptors come from a person aged 18 to 75 in good health.

J is TRBJ2-1 and V is TRBV6-4; TRBD2 is a possible D gene (5 bases). CDR1 is MRHNA, CDR2 SNTAGT, per germline. The CDR3 is 14 residues long. The V end was cut by 3 bases, the J end by 3 bases, with 9 bases between. The CDR3 region is CASSEAADYNEQFF. The CDR3 coding sequence is TGTGCCAGCAGTGAAGCGGCCGACTACAATGAGCAGTTCTTC.

The chain combines TRBV5-1 with TRBJ2-2, with 11 bases matching TRBD2. V was pared by 1 base and J by 7 bases, with 3 bases of the junction left unmatched. The CDR3 sequence is 15 residues long. From germline, CDR1 is SGHRS and CDR2 YFSETQ. The CDR3 nucleotides are TGCGCCAGCAGCTTGCCCCTAGCGGGGGGCGGGGAGCTGTTTTTT. Translated: CASSLPLAGGGELFF. Variable domain in full (rest from reference TRBV5-1 and TRBJ2-2): KAGVTQTPRYLIKTRGQQVTLSCSPISGHRSVSWYQQTPGQGLQFLFEYFSETQRNKGNFPGRFSGRQFSNSRSEMNVSTLELGDSALYLCASSLPLAGGGELFFGEGSRLTVL.

The rearrangement joins TRBV7-9 to TRBJ1-1; D is unclear. Germline V gives CDR1 SEHNR, CDR2 FQNEAQ (reference sequence). The V end was cut by 2 bases, the J end by 6 bases, with 13 bases between. The CDR3 spans 14 residues. CDR3 sequence: CASSLSVKGAEAFF. CDR3 DNA: TGTGCCAGCAGCTTAAGTGTGAAGGGTGCTGAAGCTTTCTTT.

CDR3 sequence (DNA): TGTGCCAGCAAAGGGGAGGGGGGACTGTCGGAGCAGTACTTC. This translates into CASKGEGGLSEQYF. The V call is TRBV6-1, the J call TRBJ2-7; D possibly corresponds to TRBD2 (7 bases). Germline lookup yields CDR1 MNHNS and CDR2 SASEGT. Trimming stripped 7 bases from V and 7 bases from J, with 20 bases between. CDR3 length: 14 amino acids.

This clone has a count of ten or more. This rearrangement joins TRBV29-1 to TRBJ1-2, with D hard to call. With 7 bases removed from V and 8 bases from J, the gap between germline ends came to 23 bases. The germline CDR1 and CDR2 sequences are SQVTM and ANQGSEA. CDR3 size: 14 residues. DNA of the CDR3: TGCAGCGCAACTTTAAGGGTTCGAGGGAACGGCTACACCTTC. This encodes CSATLRVRGNGYTF.

This clone came up a few times. The chain has TRBV18 and TRBJ2-7, with TRBD2 matching over 7 bases. Trimming removed 6 bases from V and 4 bases from J; junction bases left unmatched: 9. Per germline, CDR1 KGHSH and CDR2 LQKENI. CDR3 length: 14 amino acids. CDR3: CASSPGTTQYEQYF. The CDR3 coding sequence is TGTGCCAGCTCTCCAGGGACTACCCAGTACGAGCAGTACTTC.

The chain has TRBV2 and TRBJ1-1; 11 bases line up with TRBD1. The CDR3 runs 14 residues. CDR1 and CDR2 (germline): SNHLY, FYNNEI. V shed 10 bases and J 3 bases; nucleotides not matched to a gene: 7. In nucleotides, the CDR3 is TGTGCCACCGGACAGGGGGCGGCTTACACTGAAGCTTTCTTT. Translated: CATGQGAAYTEAFF.

The chain combines TRBV7-9 with TRBJ1-3, with D perhaps TRBD1 (5 bases). Looked up from germline, CDR1 is SEHNR and CDR2 is FQNEAQ (reference sequence). Trimming removed 7 bases from V and 9 bases from J, with 25 bases in between. CDR3 length: 16 residues. The CDR3 DNA reads TGTGCCAGCACCCCGGGTGGAACAGGCGTTCGGGGCACCATATATTTT. Translated, it gives CASTPGGTGVRGTIYF.

V is TRBV27 and J is TRBJ1-5, with a possible D match to TRBD1 (6 bases). The CDR3 has 14 residues. Germline CDR1 reads MNHEY; CDR2 reads SMNVEV (reference sequence). The germline V and J ends were trimmed by 2 bases and 6 bases, with 11 bases remaining between them. The CDR3: CASSLDSGAQPQHF. CDR3 DNA: TGTGCCAGCAGTTTAGATTCGGGGGCTCAGCCCCAGCATTTT.

The table lists this clone with a count of one. The J gene is TRBJ2-7, the V gene TRBV6-6; possible D gene TRBD2, 5 bases. Between the trimmed V and J ends, which lost 0 bases and 2 bases, there was a span of 14 bases. Germline-derived CDR1 and CDR2 are MNHNY and SVGAGI (reference sequence). The CDR3 spans 16 residues. The CDR3 DNA sequence: TGTGCCAGCAGTTACTCCAGCGGCCTGTGGACCTACGAGCAGTACTTC. Its protein product is CASSYSSGLWTYEQYF.

The V call is TRBV5-1, the J call TRBJ1-6; 10 nucleotides match TRBD1. This CDR3 contains 17 residues. The J segment lost 7 bases and the V segment lost 4 bases, leaving 11 bases of the junction unmatched. In germline, CDR1 is SGHRS, CDR2 YFSETQ. As DNA, the CDR3 is TGCGCCAGCAGCCTGAAACCACCGGGACAGGGGAATTCACCCCTCCACTTT. It encodes CASSLKPPGQGNSPLHF.

The V and J genes are TRBV5-1 and TRBJ2-7; 7 bases agree with TRBD2. The CDR3 loop spans 16 amino acids. J lost 2 bases, V lost 0 bases, and 8 bases had no gene match. The germline V gene encodes CDR1 SGHRS and CDR2 YFSETQ. CDR3 in amino acids: CASSLGPSGGPYEQYF. The CDR3, as DNA: TGCGCCAGCAGCTTGGGACCCTCGGGGGGACCCTACGAGCAGTACTTC.

This clone has only one observation. The CDR3 region has the DNA TGTGCCAGCCTCAACAGGGGTTCTACTGAAGCTTTCTTT. Amino acids: CASLNRGSTEAFF. The rearrangement links TRBV6-1 to TRBJ1-1; TRBD1 matches 7 bases. The CDR3 covers 13 residues. Germline lookup yields CDR1 MNHNS and CDR2 SASEGT. The ends lost 8 bases at V and 5 bases at J; junction bases unmatched: 8.

The V call is TRBV18, the J call TRBJ1-1; 10 bases are a match to TRBD1. The CDR3 is 14 amino acids. V dropped 3 bases and J dropped 4; count of bases not matched to a gene: 2. Germline values: CDR1 KGHSH, CDR2 LQKENI. The CDR3 DNA reads TGTGCCAGCTCACCGGACAGGGGGATCACTGAAGCTTTCTTT. Translating gives CASSPDRGITEAFF.

J is TRBJ2-7 and V is TRBV20-1; D not certain. The germline gives CDR1 DFQATT, CDR2 SNEGSKA (reference sequence). This CDR3 is 11 amino acids long. Between the trimmed V and J ends, which lost 1 base and 5 bases, there was a span of 6 bases. CDR3 amino acids: CSARGVDEQYF. The CDR3 DNA reads TGCAGTGCTAGAGGGGTGGACGAGCAGTACTTC.

The chain joins TRBV4-3 to TRBJ2-7; 12 bases are a match to TRBD1. The V segment lost 4 bases and the J segment 6 bases; nucleotides outside the gene matches: 10. CDR1 LGHNA and CDR2 YSLEER come from the germline V gene. The CDR3 runs to 16 residues. This CDR3 reads CASSPTFGTGGSEQYF. DNA of the CDR3: TGCGCCAGCAGCCCAACCTTCGGGACAGGGGGCTCCGAGCAGTACTTC.

The J gene is TRBJ1-2, the V gene TRBV5-1, with D possibly matching TRBD1 (5 bases). V dropped 4 bases and J dropped 4 bases, with 17 bases sitting between them. The CDR3 has 15 amino acids. The V gene's germline CDR1 is SGHRS and CDR2 YFSETQ. CDR3 sequence reads: CASSPGTARGYGYTF. The DNA for the CDR3 is TGCGCCAGCAGCCCCGGGACGGCGAGAGGCTATGGCTACACCTTC. Based on the CDR3 plus reference TRBV5-1 and TRBJ1-2, the full variable domain is KAGVTQTPRYLIKTRGQQVTLSCSPISGHRSVSWYQQTPGQGLQFLFEYFSETQRNKGNFPGRFSGRQFSNSRSEMNVSTLELGDSALYLCASSPGTARGYGYTFGSGTRLTVV.

This clone was detected only once. The genes are TRBV5-1 and TRBJ2-3; 9 bases align to TRBD1. V dropped 4 bases and J dropped 1; count of bases not matched to a gene: 4. CDR1 and CDR2 (germline): SGHRS, YFSETQ. This CDR3 region has 15 residues. CDR3 sequence (DNA): TGCGCCAGCAGCGACAGGGGGTTTGGCACAGATACGCAGTATTTT. Amino acids: CASSDRGFGTDTQYF.

The chain recombines TRBV4-3 with TRBJ1-2; D remains ambiguous. CDR1 and CDR2 from the germline V gene are LGHNA and YSLEER. V lost 1 base and J lost 2, with 20 bases in between. The CDR3 extends over 18 amino acids. CDR3 in amino acids: CASSQGGRKRGLNYGYTF. In DNA, the CDR3 is TGCGCCAGCAGCCAAGGAGGACGGAAACGAGGTTTGAACTATGGCTACACCTTC.

This chain links TRBV28 with TRBJ2-6; D may correspond to TRBD1 or TRBD2 (5 bases each). CDR3 size: 16 residues. V lost 5 bases and J 1 base, leaving 12 bases between the germline ends. CDR1 is MDHEN, CDR2 SYDVKM, per germline. CDR3 DNA: TGTGCCAGCAGTGCACGACAGCGGTCTGGGGCCAACGTCCTGACTTTC. As protein: CASSARQRSGANVLTF.

This clone was detected only once. The chain joins TRBV5-1 to TRBJ2-6; weak D call: TRBD2 (5 bases). The CDR3 totals 16 residues. V lost 5 bases, J lost 1 base, and 13 bases lay in between. From germline, CDR1 is SGHRS and CDR2 YFSETQ. CDR3 nucleotide sequence: TGCGCCAGCAGTTATAAGGGAGAGTCTGGGGCCAACGTCCTGACTTTC. Translation gives CASSYKGESGANVLTF.

The J gene is TRBJ1-1, the V gene TRBV11-3, with D maybe TRBD1 (5 bases). There are 13 residues in the CDR3. The germline gives CDR1 SGHNT, CDR2 YENEEA. The V end was cut by 3 bases, the J end by 8 bases, with 13 bases between. The CDR3 DNA follows: TGTGCCAGCAGCTTGGGTCCCGGACAAGAAGCTTTCTTT. Its protein is CASSLGPGQEAFF.

The chain links TRBV5-1 to TRBJ1-2; 7 bases match TRBD1. The germline V gene encodes CDR1 SGHRS and CDR2 YFSETQ. This CDR3 contains 15 residues. Trimming cost V 4 bases and J 6 bases; bases outside gene matches: 12. Written as DNA, the CDR3 is TGCGCCAGCAGCCGAGGGGACAGAGCGGACCATGGCTACACCTTC. Its translation is CASSRGDRADHGYTF. The full variable domain, rest sourced from reference TRBV5-1 and TRBJ1-2, is KAGVTQTPRYLIKTRGQQVTLSCSPISGHRSVSWYQQTPGQGLQFLFEYFSETQRNKGNFPGRFSGRQFSNSRSEMNVSTLELGDSALYLCASSRGDRADHGYTFGSGTRLTVV.